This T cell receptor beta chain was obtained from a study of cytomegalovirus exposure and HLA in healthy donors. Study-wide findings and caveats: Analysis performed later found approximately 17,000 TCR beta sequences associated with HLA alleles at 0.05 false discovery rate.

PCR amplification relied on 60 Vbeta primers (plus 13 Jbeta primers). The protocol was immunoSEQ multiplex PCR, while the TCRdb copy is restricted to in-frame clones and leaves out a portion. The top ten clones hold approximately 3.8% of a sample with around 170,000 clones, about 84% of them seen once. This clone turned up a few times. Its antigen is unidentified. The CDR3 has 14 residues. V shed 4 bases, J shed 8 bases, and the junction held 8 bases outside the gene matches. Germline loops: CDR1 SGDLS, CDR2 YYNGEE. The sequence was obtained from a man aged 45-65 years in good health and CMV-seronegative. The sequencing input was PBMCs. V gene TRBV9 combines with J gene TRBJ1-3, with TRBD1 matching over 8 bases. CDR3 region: CASSLDRAKDTIYF. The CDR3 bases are TGTGCCAGCAGCTTGGACAGGGCTAAGGACACCATATATTTT. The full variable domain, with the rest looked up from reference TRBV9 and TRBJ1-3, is DSGVTQTPKHLITATGQRVTLRCSPRSGDLSVYWYQQSLDQGLQFLIQYYNGEERAKGNILERFSAQQFPDLHSELNLSSLELGDSALYFCASSLDRAKDTIYFGEGSWLTVV.